This T cell receptor beta chain was recovered during a study of CD8+CD57+ T cells in acquired aplastic anemia. The sequenced patients had an expansion of CD8+CD57+ cells seen by flow cytometry. This clonotype was recorded many times. The template for TCR beta VDJ and CDR3 sequence profiling was genomic DNA. MiXCR was run by TCRdb on the reads, yielding one entry per CDR3 protein. The sample contains roughly 250,000 distinct CDR3 sequences, 40% to 50% of which appear only once. Material for sequencing was sorted CD4+, CD8+, or CD8+CD57+ T cells (not recorded which) from PBMCs. The clonotype was recovered from a human donor with aplastic anemia.

CDR3 in DNA: TGTGCCAGCAGCCACCCGGGGGGCGGGACGGGTGATACGCAGTATTTT. This translates into CASSHPGGGTGDTQYF. This chain uses TRBV11-2 with TRBJ2-3; D might be TRBD2 (7 bases). The V and J ends lost 5 bases and 6 bases respectively, with 21 bases between them. Looked up from germline, CDR1 is SGHAT and CDR2 is FQNNGV. This CDR3 is built from 16 residues.